This TCR beta chain was documented in a study of blood T cell repertoires in COVID-19 (dated by TCRdb to 2020 to 2021). About the full investigation: Collaborator samples came from the United States, Italy and Spain and covered acute and convalescent phases of COVID-19. The prospective study material was composed of cDNA or gDNA derived from T cells, B-cell-depleted T cells, or PBMCs. Deeply sampled blood TCRbeta repertoires from subjects exposed to, actively infected with, or recovered from COVID-19 were included in the dataset. The repertoires were released in a freely available public database intended as a resource for research on the immune response to SARS-CoV-2. The samples were drawn from the first 160 participants of the ongoing ImmuneRACE study and from over a thousand subjects provided by 6 global collaborators. Nearly every sample came with metadata listing a de-identified subject ID, COVID-19 status, age in years and sex. Where available, HLA class I and class II types were obtained from metadata supplied by the sample provider rather than from assay-based typing.

TCRbeta CDR3 regions were amplified from genomic DNA using the immunoSEQ Assay, a bias-controlled multiplex PCR. The original methods were these. The number of nucleated cells in each sample was estimated from the amplification of reference gene primers within the assay. Sequence reads were collapsed and filtered to measure the absolute abundance of every unique TCRbeta CDR3 rearrangement. For each sample, productive Simpson clonality was calculated as the square root of Simpson's diversity index over productive rearrangements. In TCRdb, the immuneACCESS table is reduced to in-frame sequences with V and J assigned. These tables do not hold every clone; where another copy was compared, an unresolved V gene accounts for under half, and the others remain unexplained. That table supplies the V and J calls and clone size; D and trimming were determined from the DNA. The table for this sample lists around 52,000 clones; more than 70% of them were counted only once. The ten largest account for less than 30% of the sample.

A word on this clone: Its binding antigen is unknown. Nothing much larger sits one base from this clone, and base qualities are not available.

Study-wide findings and limitations: Clinical and demographic metadata were provided uncurated, with the amount varying by source and participant.

The collaborating institutions used their own protocols to collect whole blood in K2EDTA tubes. For TCRbeta analysis, collaborators shipped samples as frozen whole blood, isolated PBMCs, or DNA extracted from either of those sample types. The CDR3 goes from the cysteine to the phenylalanine over 19 residues. Only the CDR3 part of the read is kept: 57 bases, read in frame from the first base. The germline V gene (reference sequence) provides CDR1 SGHNT and CDR2 YYREEE. Germline trimming amounts to 0 bases on V and 1 base on J, with 7 as the count of junction bases outside the gene matches. This receptor was taken from a woman of 80 years or more with acute or convalescent COVID-19. Recombination connected TRBV5-4 to TRBJ2-6, with 10 bases in between that match TRBD1. The sample was peripheral blood. The base sequence is TGTGCCAGCAGCTTGGGACCGGGACAGGGGACTTCTGGGGCCAACGTCCTGACTTTC. It is translated as CASSLGPGQGTSGANVLTF.